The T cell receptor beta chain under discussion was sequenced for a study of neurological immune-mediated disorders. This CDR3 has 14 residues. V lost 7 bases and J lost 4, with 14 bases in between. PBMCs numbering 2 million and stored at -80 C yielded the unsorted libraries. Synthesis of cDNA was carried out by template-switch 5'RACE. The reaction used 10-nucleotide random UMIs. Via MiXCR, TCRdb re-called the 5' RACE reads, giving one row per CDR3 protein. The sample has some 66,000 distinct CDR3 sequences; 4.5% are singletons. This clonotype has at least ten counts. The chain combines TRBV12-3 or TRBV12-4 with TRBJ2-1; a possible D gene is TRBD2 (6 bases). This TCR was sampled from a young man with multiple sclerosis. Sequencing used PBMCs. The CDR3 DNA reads TGTGCCAGCAAGCCGGGACTGGCGTACAATGAGCAGTTCTTC. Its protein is CASKPGLAYNEQFF.